The 28 T cell receptor beta chains in this list originate from one sample, sequenced in a study of shared clonotypes between healthy human individuals. The assay was immunoSEQ multiplex PCR, and TCRdb's table has in-frame clones only and misses some. The table shows nearly 600,000 clones, with 95% occurring only once. Terminally differentiated effector memory CD45RA+ cells were excluded from the naive CD8 cells, which were CD45RO-negative and positively selected for CCR7. The sequencing input was naive CD8+ T cells sorted from blood. These receptor sequences come from a woman in her 30s in good health.

In its sample, this clone was seen once. The chain links TRBV6-1 to TRBJ2-7; 11 nucleotides line up with TRBD1. The V segment lost 2 bases and the J segment 5 bases; nucleotides outside the gene matches: 5. This CDR3 spans 15 amino acids. The V gene's germline CDR1 is MNHNS and CDR2 SASEGT. The DNA of the CDR3 is TGTGCCAGCAGTGAATGGACAGGGGGCACAAACGAGCAGTACTTC. Its protein product is CASSEWTGGTNEQYF.

The V and J genes are TRBV5-4 and TRBJ2-2, with TRBD2 identical over 9 bases. With V trimmed by 4 bases and J by 4 bases, 14 bases remained unmatched. Germline V gene sequence: CDR1 SGHNT, CDR2 YYREEE (reference sequence). This CDR3 has 18 residues. The CDR3: CASSHPTNSGRSTGELFF. DNA of the CDR3: TGTGCCAGCAGCCACCCGACGAATAGCGGGAGATCCACCGGGGAGCTGTTTTTT.

V is TRBV19 and J is TRBJ2-7; perhaps D is TRBD1 or TRBD2 (5 bases each). CDR1 is LNHDA and CDR2 is SQIVND in the germline V gene (reference sequence). The CDR3 extends over 14 amino acids. The V and J ends lost 5 bases and 5 bases respectively, with 16 bases between them. CDR3 amino acids: CASSPQGVGNEQYF. The DNA of the CDR3 is TGTGCCAGTAGTCCGCAGGGAGTAGGAAACGAGCAGTACTTC.

This chain uses TRBV29-1 with TRBJ2-7, with 9 nucleotides matching TRBD1. The V gene's germline CDR1 is SQVTM and CDR2 ANQGSEA. With 4 bases clipped from V and 6 bases from J, the junction kept 10 bases outside the gene matches. This CDR3 comprises 14 residues. CDR3 DNA sequence: TGCAGCGTTGTGTCTTATGGGACAGGGTTCGAGCAGTACTTC. This encodes CSVVSYGTGFEQYF.

The chain carries TRBV27 and TRBJ2-7, with 12 bases lining up with TRBD2. CDR1 is MNHEY, CDR2 SMNVEV, per germline (reference sequence). V shed 0 bases, J shed 3 bases, and the junction held 9 bases outside the gene matches. The CDR3 has 18 amino acids. CDR3 nucleotide sequence: TGTGCCAGCAGTTTATCCGGACTAGCGGGACGGGTGGACTACGAGCAGTACTTC. This gives the protein CASSLSGLAGRVDYEQYF.

The chain employs TRBV18 and TRBJ1-4; a possible D gene is TRBD1 (6 bases). Germline V gives CDR1 KGHSH, CDR2 LQKENI. Trimming removed 6 bases at V and 8 bases at J, with 16 bases between. The CDR3 is 14 amino acids. CDR3 sequence (DNA): TGTGCCAGCTCGTCCACAGGGAGTGGAGAAAAACTGTTTTTT. Translation: CASSSTGSGEKLFF.

The chain combines TRBV11-2 with TRBJ1-5; D is unclear. The germline gives CDR1 SGHAT, CDR2 FQNNGV. Trimming took 0 bases from V and 5 from J, leaving 8 bases between them. The CDR3 consists of 14 residues. The CDR3 is CASSLDGEDQPQHF. Written as DNA, the CDR3 is TGTGCCAGCAGCTTAGATGGGGAAGATCAGCCCCAGCATTTT.

Comments on this clone: At the DNA level, this CDR3 is encoded by other sequences in the same sample as well. V usage is TRBV5-4 and J usage is TRBJ2-3; 8 bases line up with TRBD2. The CDR3 extends over 15 amino acids. V dropped 2 bases and J dropped 0; count of bases not matched to a gene: 2. CDR1 SGHNT and CDR2 YYREEE come from the germline V gene (reference sequence). The chain's CDR3 is CASSFLAGSTDTQYF. The CDR3, as DNA: TGTGCCAGCAGCTTCCTAGCGGGCAGCACAGATACGCAGTATTTT. The full variable domain, with the rest looked up from reference TRBV5-4 and TRBJ2-3, is ETGVTQSPTHLIKTRGQQVTLRCSSQSGHNTVSWYQQALGQGPQFIFQYYREEENGRGNFPPRFSGLQFPNYSSELNVNALELDDSALYLCASSFLAGSTDTQYFGPGTRLTVL.

V usage is TRBV5-4 and J usage is TRBJ1-1; D ambiguous. Germline CDR1 reads SGHNT; CDR2 reads YYREEE (reference sequence). Trimming cost V 1 base and J 8 bases, with 6 bases left between them. The length of the CDR3 is 11 residues. CDR3 region: CASSLNAEAFF. CDR3 bases: TGTGCCAGCAGCTTGAACGCCGAAGCTTTCTTT.

J is TRBJ2-2 and V is TRBV6-5, with TRBD1 as a possible D gene (6 bases). Germline-derived CDR1 and CDR2 are MNHEY and SVGAGI. The CDR3 totals 15 residues. Trimming left V 8 bases short and J 0 bases short, with 13 bases between. The CDR3 coding sequence is TGTGCCAGCGGTTCCGGGACAACGAACACCGGGGAGCTGTTTTTT. Residues: CASGSGTTNTGELFF.

About this clone: Within the sample, other DNA sequences also encode this same CDR3. J is TRBJ1-4 and V is TRBV2; D unclear. This CDR3 is 11 amino acids long. Trimming pared 3 bases from V and 8 bases from J, leaving 4 bases between. The V gene's germline CDR1 is SNHLY and CDR2 FYNNEI. CDR3 nucleotide sequence: TGTGCCAGCAGTGAGGACGAAAAACTGTTTTTT. It is translated as CASSEDEKLFF.

CDR3 protein: CASKPGGTEAFF. CDR3 in DNA: TGTGCCAGTAAGCCAGGGGGCACTGAAGCTTTCTTT. This sequence joins TRBV19 and TRBJ1-1; 7 positions agree with TRBD1. V was clipped by 7 bases and J by 4 bases; unmatched bases: 3. The germline CDR1 and CDR2 sequences are LNHDA and SQIVND (reference sequence). The CDR3 sequence is 12 residues long.

The gene calls are TRBV28 and TRBJ1-5, with D possibly TRBD1 on 5 matching bases. CDR3 length: 15 residues. Germline CDR1 is MDHEN and CDR2 is SYDVKM. The V gene lost 3 bases and the J gene lost 8 bases, with 17 bases spanning the gap. CDR3 coding DNA: TGTGCCAGCAGTTTTTTGGCCAGGTCCAGGGAGCCCCAGCATTTT. Amino acid sequence: CASSFLARSREPQHF.

This chain joins TRBV7-9 and TRBJ1-1; maybe TRBD1 (5 bases). In germline, CDR1 is SEHNR, CDR2 FQNEAQ (reference sequence). This CDR3 contains 12 residues. With 5 bases removed from V and 4 bases from J, the gap between germline ends came to 8 bases. The CDR3 DNA is TGTGCCAGCAGCAGAGGGGTCACTGAAGCTTTCTTT. Its translation is CASSRGVTEAFF.

The genes are TRBV4-1 and TRBJ2-1; D gene unclear. This CDR3 region has 12 residues. From germline, CDR1 is MGHRA and CDR2 YSYEKL. V lost 6 bases and J lost 6, with 9 bases in between. CDR3 nucleotides: TGCGCCAGCAGTCGGACGATCAATGAGCAGTTCTTC. Translation gives CASSRTINEQFF.

The chain recombines TRBV29-1 with TRBJ2-1, with D possibly TRBD2 on 7 matching bases. CDR1 is SQVTM and CDR2 is ANQGSEA in the germline V gene. The CDR3 spans 14 residues. Trimming removed 0 bases from V and 7 bases from J, with 13 bases in between. The CDR3 coding sequence is TGCAGCGTTGAAGAGGGGGAGGGGGAGAATGAGCAGTTCTTC. Amino acid sequence: CSVEEGEGENEQFF.

The rearrangement links TRBV18 to TRBJ1-2; a weak D match, TRBD1 (5 bases). The CDR3 contains 15 residues. Trimming cost V 0 bases and J 1 base, with 9 bases left between them. CDR1 is KGHSH and CDR2 is LQKENI in the germline V gene. The CDR3 sequence is CASSPPRQGNYGYTF. The CDR3, as DNA: TGTGCCAGCTCACCACCGAGGCAGGGTAACTATGGCTACACCTTC.

V is TRBV27 and J is TRBJ2-1, with 14 bases aligning to TRBD2. The CDR3 is made up of 13 amino acids. J lost 11 bases, V lost 6 bases, and 3 bases had no gene match. Per germline, CDR1 MNHEY and CDR2 SMNVEV (reference sequence). CDR3 DNA sequence: TGTGCCAGCAGAGGGACTAGCGGGAGTAAGCAGTTCTTC. As protein: CASRGTSGSKQFF.

The genes are TRBV28 and TRBJ2-1; D is perhaps TRBD1 or TRBD2 (6 bases each). This CDR3 is built from 15 residues. Germline-derived CDR1 and CDR2 are MDHEN and SYDVKM. The ends were cut back, 8 bases at V and 2 bases at J, with 16 bases in the middle. The CDR3 spells CASHKGGLAYNEQFF. CDR3 DNA: TGTGCCAGCCACAAGGGGGGCTTAGCCTACAATGAGCAGTTCTTC.

For this clone: The sample has other DNA sequences that encode this CDR3 too. The CDR3, as DNA: TGTGCCAGCAGTCTCGGGACTAGCGGAGCCACAGATACGCAGTATTTT. This translates into CASSLGTSGATDTQYF. The chain recombines TRBV27 with TRBJ2-3; 11 nucleotides align to TRBD2. The CDR3 contains 16 residues. The J segment lost 2 bases and the V segment lost 5 bases, leaving 6 bases of the junction unmatched. Germline V gene sequence: CDR1 MNHEY, CDR2 SMNVEV (reference sequence).

J is TRBJ2-2 and V is TRBV7-6; no clear D gene. This CDR3 region has 14 residues. V was clipped by 5 bases and J by 4 bases, with 11 bases between them. Per the germline V gene, CDR1 is SGHVS and CDR2 is FNYEAQ. As DNA, the CDR3 is TGTGCCAGCAGCGCCCGACTGGGCACCGGGGAGCTGTTTTTT. The encoded protein is CASSARLGTGELFF.

The rearrangement links TRBV10-3 to TRBJ1-1; D not certain. Germline CDR1 ENHRY, CDR2 SYGVKD. The CDR3 length is 13 residues. Trimming left V 0 bases short and J 1 base short, with 3 bases between. This chain's CDR3 is CAISESPNTEAFF. CDR3 coding DNA: TGTGCCATCAGTGAGTCGCCGAACACTGAAGCTTTCTTT.

The gene calls are TRBV7-8 and TRBJ2-3, with 8 positions matching TRBD2. This CDR3 region has 17 residues. The germline CDR1 and CDR2 sequences are SGHVS and FQNEAQ. V lost 6 bases and J lost 1; bases outside the gene matches: 12. CDR3 amino acids: CASSGLAGISRTDTQYF. In DNA, the CDR3 is TGTGCCAGCAGTGGGTTAGCGGGAATTTCCCGCACAGATACGCAGTATTTT.

The V and J genes are TRBV28 and TRBJ1-2; 8 bases match TRBD1. This CDR3 region has 14 residues. V was clipped by 3 bases and J by 4 bases; unmatched bases: 4. The germline V gene has CDR1 MDHEN and CDR2 SYDVKM. In DNA, the CDR3 is TGTGCCAGCAGTTTTCCAGGGGGCACCTATGGCTACACCTTC. Amino acid sequence: CASSFPGGTYGYTF.

CDR3 nucleotide sequence: TGTGCCAGCAGTGTTTATAGTCACAATGAGCAGTTCTTC. Translating it yields CASSVYSHNEQFF. The rearrangement joins TRBV6-1 to TRBJ2-1; D call uncertain. The CDR3 loop spans 13 amino acids. Germline V CDR1 and CDR2: MNHNS, SASEGT. Trimming stripped 4 bases from V and 5 bases from J, with 9 bases between.

The chain carries TRBV4-1 and TRBJ2-1; the D is unclear. The V gene's germline CDR1 is MGHRA and CDR2 YSYEKL. V lost 1 base, J lost 9 bases, and 16 bases lay in between. CDR3 size: 15 residues. The CDR3 region has the DNA TGCGCCAGCAGCCAAGGGACGGTTTTTTTGCGTGAGCAGTTCTTC. Amino acids: CASSQGTVFLREQFF.

The chain uses TRBV6-4 and TRBJ1-2; D unclear. V was shortened by 2 bases and J by 4 bases, with 11 bases between the two germline ends. From germline, CDR1 is MRHNA and CDR2 SNTAGT. There are 14 residues in the CDR3. The DNA of the CDR3 is TGTGCCAGCAGTGACAGACACCAAGGCTATGGCTACACCTTC. This encodes CASSDRHQGYGYTF.

The chain has TRBV13 and TRBJ2-7; 11 nucleotides line up with TRBD1. Germline CDR1 reads PRHDT; CDR2 reads FYEKMQ (reference sequence). This CDR3 is built from 16 residues. V was clipped by 6 bases and J by 5 bases; unmatched bases: 12. The CDR3 region is CASSPTGQGVVNEQYF. The CDR3 coding sequence is TGTGCCAGCAGTCCAACGGGACAGGGGGTAGTGAACGAGCAGTACTTC. The whole variable domain, remainder taken from reference TRBV13 and TRBJ2-7, is AAGVIQSPRHLIKEKRETATLKCYPIPRHDTVYWYQQGPGQDPQFLISFYEKMQSDKGSIPDRFSAQQFSDYHSELNMSSLELGDSALYFCASSPTGQGVVNEQYFGPGTRLTVT.